The TCR beta chain described here comes from a study of T cell repertoires in cytomegalovirus infection. Background on the study: Signatures in public TCR beta sequences pointed to both CMV infection and matching HLA type. Findings of the study overall: Individuals carrying CMV plus the relevant HLA were identified by cumulative frequency of public TCR beta families.

Each CDR3 protein is one row after TCRdb ran MiXCR on the reads. The table shows roughly 300,000 distinct CDR3 sequences, with over 7.5% occurring only once. This clonotype was counted ten times or more. The antigen remains undetermined. There are 17 residues in the CDR3. V was pared by 5 bases and J by 1 base, with 18 bases between. Germline CDR1 and CDR2: SGHTA and FQGNSA. V is TRBV7-2 and J is TRBJ1-5; D not certain. This TCR was sampled from a human donor in good health (CMV status not recorded). Some clones in this sample may be carry-over from other donors' samples. Sequencing used PBMCs. CDR3 DNA sequence: TGTGCCAGCAGCCCCCGCGGAAGAGTTGGGAGCAATCAGCCCCAGCATTTT. This encodes CASSPRGRVGSNQPQHF. Variable domain in full (rest from reference TRBV7-2 and TRBJ1-5): GAGVSQSPSNKVTEKGKDVELRCDPISGHTALYWYRQSLGQGLEFLIYFQGNSAPDKSGLPSDRFSAERTGGSVSTLTIQRTQQEDSAVYLCASSPRGRVGSNQPQHFGDGTRLSIL.